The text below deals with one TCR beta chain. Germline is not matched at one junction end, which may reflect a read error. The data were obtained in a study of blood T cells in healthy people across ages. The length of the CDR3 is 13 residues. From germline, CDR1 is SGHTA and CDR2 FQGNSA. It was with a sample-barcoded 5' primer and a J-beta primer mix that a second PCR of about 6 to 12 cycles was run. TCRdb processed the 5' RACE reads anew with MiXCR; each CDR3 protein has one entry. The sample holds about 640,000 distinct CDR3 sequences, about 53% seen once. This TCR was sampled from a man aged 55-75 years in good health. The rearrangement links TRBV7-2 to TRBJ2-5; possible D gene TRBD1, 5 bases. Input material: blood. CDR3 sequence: CAGSFQGQETQYF. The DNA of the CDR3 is TGTGCCGGCAGCTTCCAGGGACAAGAGACCCAGTACTTC. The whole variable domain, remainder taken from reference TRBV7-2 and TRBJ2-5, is GAGVSQSPSNKVTEKGKDVELRCDPISGHTALYWYRQSLGQGLEFLIYFQGNSAPDKSGLPSDRFSAERTGGSVSTLTIQRTQQEDSAVYLCAGSFQGQETQYFGPGTRLLVL.